These 22 T cell receptor beta chains originate from one sample sequenced in a study of shared clonotypes between healthy human individuals. Generated by immunoSEQ multiplex PCR, the TCRdb table keeps only in-frame clones and is missing some. In the table there are millions of clones, about 92% of which are singletons. CD45RO-negative, CCR7-positively selected cells formed the naive CD8 fraction, excluding terminally differentiated effector memory CD45RA+ cells. The specimen sequenced was naive CD8+ T cells from PBMCs. The origin of the receptors is a man aged 18 to 30 in good health. Some clones in this sample may be carry-over from other donors' samples.

The CDR3 region is CATSAGGEDNEQFF. The CDR3 region has the DNA TGTGCCACCAGTGCAGGGGGCGAGGACAATGAGCAGTTCTTC. The gene calls are TRBV15 and TRBJ2-1; 8 bases agree with TRBD1. V lost 6 bases, J lost 5 bases, and 6 bases stayed unmatched. Germline V gene sequence: CDR1 LNHNV, CDR2 YYDKDF (reference sequence). The CDR3 extends over 14 amino acids.

This chain joins TRBV6-1 and TRBJ2-2, with 10 bases that match TRBD1. The CDR3 is 17 residues long. J was trimmed by 5 bases and V by 3 bases; bases with no gene match: 9. Germline V gene sequence: CDR1 MNHNS, CDR2 SASEGT. CDR3 DNA sequence: TGTGCCAGCAGTGACGTGTCCGGGACAGGGGTTACCGGGGAGCTGTTTTTT. Translating gives CASSDVSGTGVTGELFF.

This clone was counted between two and nine times. The chain has TRBV19 and TRBJ2-2; weak D call: TRBD1 (7 bases). With 5 bases removed from V and 4 bases from J, the gap between germline ends came to 14 bases. Germline V lookup: CDR1 LNHDA, CDR2 SQIVND (reference sequence). This CDR3 contains 15 residues. The DNA for the CDR3 is TGTGCCAGTAGTCCGGGACAGCGGGTCACCGGGGAGCTGTTTTTT. This encodes CASSPGQRVTGELFF.

The chain is built from TRBV29-1 and TRBJ2-2; D is undetermined. The V and J ends lost 5 bases and 6 bases respectively, with 4 bases between them. Germline lookup yields CDR1 SQVTM and CDR2 ANQGSEA. The CDR3 has 10 residues. The CDR3 DNA is TGCAGCGTTAGCTCCGGGGAGCTGTTTTTT. It yields the protein CSVSSGELFF.

Of note for this clone: This sample also contains other DNA sequences that code for the same CDR3. V usage is TRBV29-1 and J usage is TRBJ2-1; the D gene is possibly TRBD1 (5 bases). From germline, CDR1 is SQVTM and CDR2 ANQGSEA. With 3 bases removed from V and 9 bases from J, the gap between germline ends came to 6 bases. This CDR3 is built from 10 residues. For the CDR3, the DNA is TGCAGCGTTGAGGGGCTTGAGCAGTTCTTC. Protein product: CSVEGLEQFF.

The gene calls are TRBV19 and TRBJ1-1; D ambiguous. Trimming stripped 5 bases from V and 1 base from J, with 8 bases between. Germline CDR1 LNHDA, CDR2 SQIVND (reference sequence). The CDR3 totals 13 residues. CDR3 sequence reads: CASSVMTNTEAFF. The CDR3 bases are TGTGCCAGTAGTGTCATGACGAACACTGAAGCTTTCTTT.

The CDR3 region has the DNA TGTGCCAGTAGTACTTCAGAATCCTACGAGCAGTACTTC. Protein: CASSTSESYEQYF. The chain employs TRBV19 and TRBJ2-7; D uncertain. The germline gives CDR1 LNHDA, CDR2 SQIVND (reference sequence). V was cut by 4 bases and J by 1 base, with 8 bases left in between. The CDR3 covers 13 residues. The variable domain in full, completed from reference TRBV19 and TRBJ2-7, reads DGGITQSPKYLFRKEGQNVTLSCEQNLNHDAMYWYRQDPGQGLRLIYYSQIVNDFQKGDIAEGYSVSREKKESFPLTVTSAQKNPTAFYLCASSTSESYEQYFGPGTRLTVT.

The CDR3, as DNA: TGTGCCAGCAGTCCCTTTACCGTCAATGAGCAGTTCTTC. It specifies CASSPFTVNEQFF. The chain is built from TRBV27 and TRBJ2-1; D is undetermined. Germline V gene sequence: CDR1 MNHEY, CDR2 SMNVEV (reference sequence). The CDR3 length is 13 residues. V lost 5 bases, J lost 6 bases, and 11 bases lay in between.

V is TRBV10-3 and J is TRBJ2-2, with 10 bases that match TRBD2. J gave up 0 bases and V 6 bases, and 4 bases lay outside the gene matches. Germline V gene data show CDR1 as ENHRY and CDR2 as SYGVKD. The CDR3 is 16 residues long. CDR3 sequence: CAISGLAGANTGELFF. CDR3 DNA sequence: TGTGCCATCAGCGGTCTAGCGGGGGCGAACACCGGGGAGCTGTTTTTT.

The rearrangement links TRBV15 to TRBJ1-4; D may be TRBD1 (5 bases). The germline V gene encodes CDR1 LNHNV and CDR2 YYDKDF (reference sequence). V lost 2 bases, J lost 3 bases, and 13 bases lay in between. The CDR3 is 16 residues long. CDR3 nucleotide sequence: TGTGCCACCAGCAGATCTTACCGGGACCCTAATGAAAAACTGTTTTTT. Translating gives CATSRSYRDPNEKLFF.

V and J are TRBV5-6 and TRBJ1-6; D is perhaps TRBD1 (6 bases). Germline V gene sequence: CDR1 SGHDT, CDR2 YYEEEE. CDR3 length: 16 residues. V was pared by 0 bases and J by 8 bases, with 15 bases between. CDR3: CASSLAGGRVDSPLHF. The CDR3 region has the DNA TGTGCCAGCAGCTTGGCGGGGGGCAGGGTAGATTCACCCCTCCACTTT. The full variable domain, completed using reference TRBV5-6 and TRBJ1-6, is DAGVTQSPTHLIKTRGQQVTLRCSPKSGHDTVSWYQQALGQGPQFIFQYYEEEERQRGNFPDRFSGHQFPNYSSELNVNALLLGDSALYLCASSLAGGRVDSPLHFGNGTRLTVT.

The rearrangement joins TRBV4-2 to TRBJ2-3; D gene unclear. The germline V gene encodes CDR1 LGHNA and CDR2 YNFKEQ. The CDR3 runs to 14 residues. V lost 0 bases and J 2 bases, leaving 6 bases between the germline ends. In nucleotides, the CDR3 is TGTGCCAGCAGCCAAGAAGACTCCACAGATACGCAGTATTTT. This sequence encodes CASSQEDSTDTQYF.

The rearrangement joins TRBV28 to TRBJ1-5, with 9 bases fitting TRBD1. CDR3 length equals 21 residues. V lost 6 bases to trimming and J lost 0 bases; unmatched junction nucleotides: 21. CDR1 MDHEN and CDR2 SYDVKM come from the germline V gene. This chain's CDR3 is CASRPGTGLLSLAYSNQPQHF. CDR3 bases: TGTGCCAGCAGACCCGGGACAGGGCTTTTATCACTGGCTTATAGCAATCAGCCCCAGCATTTT.

The J gene is TRBJ2-1, the V gene TRBV27; D may correspond to TRBD1 or TRBD2 (6 bases each). The CDR3 covers 15 residues. V dropped 8 bases and J dropped 1 base, with 15 bases sitting between them. Germline CDR1 is MNHEY and CDR2 is SMNVEV (reference sequence). The CDR3 nucleotides are TGTGCCAGCTCCAACCGGGGGCCGTCCTACAATGAGCAGTTCTTC. Translation gives CASSNRGPSYNEQFF.

This chain uses TRBV15 with TRBJ2-1; 9 nucleotides match TRBD1. CDR1 LNHNV and CDR2 YYDKDF come from the germline V gene (reference sequence). The CDR3 loop spans 15 amino acids. V was clipped by 5 bases and J by 6 bases; unmatched bases: 8. The CDR3 sequence: CATSVAGTGFNEQFF. CDR3 in DNA: TGTGCCACCAGCGTGGCGGGGACAGGGTTCAATGAGCAGTTCTTC.

The chain links TRBV20-1 to TRBJ2-7; no clear D gene. Between the trimmed V and J ends, which lost 6 bases and 3 bases, there was a span of 9 bases. Germline V lookup: CDR1 DFQATT, CDR2 SNEGSKA (reference sequence). CDR3 length equals 11 residues. The CDR3 is CSAGPSYEQYF. The CDR3 region has the DNA TGCAGTGCAGGACCAAGCTACGAGCAGTACTTC.

The V call is TRBV28, the J call TRBJ2-7; tentatively, D is TRBD1 or TRBD2 (5 bases each). The ends were cut back, 8 bases at V and 8 bases at J, with 22 bases in the middle. CDR1 and CDR2 (germline): MDHEN, SYDVKM. The CDR3 sequence is 14 residues long. This CDR3 reads CASRTGLHYGKQYF. For the CDR3, the DNA is TGTGCCAGCCGGACGGGGCTACACTATGGAAAGCAGTACTTC. The whole variable domain, filled in from reference TRBV28 and TRBJ2-7, reads DVKVTQSSRYLVKRTGEKVFLECVQDMDHENMFWYRQDPGLGLRLIYFSYDVKMKEKGDIPEGYSVSREKKERFSLILESASTNQTSMYLCASRTGLHYGKQYFGPGTRLTVT.

This chain joins TRBV5-4 and TRBJ2-7; a possible D gene is TRBD1 (6 bases). There are 12 residues in the CDR3. V shed 2 bases and J shed 6 bases, with 9 bases lying between them. Germline V gene sequence: CDR1 SGHNT, CDR2 YYREEE (reference sequence). DNA for the CDR3: TGTGCCAGCAGCTTTTGGGGGCGCGAGCAGTACTTC. It is translated as CASSFWGREQYF. The full variable domain, its missing parts supplied by reference TRBV5-4 and TRBJ2-7, is ETGVTQSPTHLIKTRGQQVTLRCSSQSGHNTVSWYQQALGQGPQFIFQYYREEENGRGNFPPRFSGLQFPNYSSELNVNALELDDSALYLCASSFWGREQYFGPGTRLTVT.

The CDR3 spells CASTSTVGAREQYF. CDR3 bases: TGTGCCAGCACCAGTACTGTTGGGGCTCGCGAGCAGTACTTC. The chain employs TRBV7-8 and TRBJ2-7; D is perhaps TRBD1 (5 bases). CDR1 is SGHVS and CDR2 is FQNEAQ in the germline V gene. The CDR3 runs 14 residues. V was trimmed by 7 bases and J by 6 bases, leaving 19 bases between them.

J is TRBJ1-1 and V is TRBV7-9; 10 positions agree with TRBD1. Germline loops: CDR1 SEHNR, CDR2 FQNEAQ (reference sequence). The ends lost 4 bases at V and 8 bases at J; junction bases unmatched: 7. This CDR3 has 14 amino acids. The CDR3 DNA follows: TGTGCCAGCAGCTCCCGGACAGGGGGAAAGGAAGCTTTCTTT. Amino acid sequence: CASSSRTGGKEAFF.

The chain carries TRBV28 and TRBJ2-7; D may be TRBD2 (6 bases). Germline V lookup: CDR1 MDHEN, CDR2 SYDVKM. The CDR3 runs 13 residues. The V end was cut by 7 bases, the J end by 0 bases, with 10 bases between. The chain's CDR3 is CASNPTSSYEQYF. The CDR3 DNA reads as TGTGCCAGCAACCCGACTAGCTCCTACGAGCAGTACTTC.

The chain carries TRBV7-7 and TRBJ2-7, with D possibly TRBD2 on 6 matching bases. This CDR3 has 14 residues. The germline CDR1 and CDR2 sequences are SSHAT and FNYEAQ (reference sequence). Trimming took 5 bases from V and 3 from J, leaving 14 bases between them. CDR3 coding DNA: TGTGCCAGCAGCCTCCAGCCGGGGGTCTACGAGCAGTACTTC. This encodes CASSLQPGVYEQYF.